This entry lists 12 T cell receptor beta chains sequenced from one sample in a study of cytomegalovirus exposure and HLA in healthy donors. PCR was performed using 60 Vbeta and 13 Jbeta primers. Profiling relied on immunoSEQ multiplex PCR, and the TCRdb table lists in-frame clones only, not all of them. The profile shows some 170,000 clones, approximately 75% of them singletons. The sequenced sample was PBMCs. These receptors were taken from a man between 25 and 39 years old in good health and CMV-seropositive.

This clone was counted only a few times. Here the CDR3 reads CASTQGFRNQPQHF. CDR3 bases: TGTGCCAGCACACAGGGTTTTCGCAATCAGCCCCAGCATTTT. The rearrangement joins TRBV2 to TRBJ1-5, with a weak D call TRBD1 (6 bases). Trimming pared 7 bases from V and 2 bases from J, leaving 12 bases between. This CDR3 contains 14 residues. Germline V lookup: CDR1 SNHLY, CDR2 FYNNEI.

V is TRBV2 and J is TRBJ2-7; D is possibly TRBD1 (6 bases). Germline V lookup: CDR1 SNHLY, CDR2 FYNNEI. V dropped 6 bases and J dropped 2 bases, with 11 bases sitting between them. The CDR3 totals 13 residues. The CDR3 spells CASSPGHAYEQYF. CDR3 bases: TGTGCCAGCAGCCCGGGACACGCCTACGAGCAGTACTTC.

V and J are TRBV6-1 and TRBJ1-5, with D possibly being TRBD1 (6 bases). This CDR3 region has 16 residues. The V and J ends lost 3 bases and 2 bases respectively, with 14 bases between them. CDR1 is MNHNS, CDR2 SASEGT, per germline. This CDR3 is CASSDPYRTGNQPQHF. In DNA, the CDR3 is TGTGCCAGCAGTGACCCATATAGGACAGGCAATCAGCCCCAGCATTTT.

The chain recombines TRBV13 with TRBJ2-5, with TRBD1 identical over 7 bases. The CDR3 spans 14 residues. The trim removed 1 base at V and 5 bases at J, leaving 4 bases unmatched. From germline, CDR1 is PRHDT and CDR2 FYEKMQ (reference sequence). The DNA for the CDR3 is TGTGCCAGCAGCTTAGAGAGGGGGCAGGAGACCCAGTACTTC. Translating it yields CASSLERGQETQYF. Variable domain in full (rest from reference TRBV13 and TRBJ2-5): AAGVIQSPRHLIKEKRETATLKCYPIPRHDTVYWYQQGPGQDPQFLISFYEKMQSDKGSIPDRFSAQQFSDYHSELNMSSLELGDSALYFCASSLERGQETQYFGPGTRLLVL.

The J gene is TRBJ2-3, the V gene TRBV12-5; 13 positions match TRBD2. Germline V gives CDR1 LGHNT, CDR2 FRNRAP. After removal of 5 bases from V and 0 bases from J, the junction contained 14 bases not matched to a gene. The CDR3 is 20 amino acids. CDR3 sequence (DNA): TGTGCTAGTGGTCGGGGACTAGCGGGGTACGGAACCGCTAGCACAGATACGCAGTATTTT. It is translated as CASGRGLAGYGTASTDTQYF.

The chain has TRBV30 and TRBJ2-2, with 7 bases identical to TRBD1. Germline V lookup: CDR1 GTSNPN, CDR2 SVGIG (reference sequence). The V and J ends lost 2 bases and 1 base, in that order; junction bases with no gene match: 4. This CDR3 contains 15 residues. The CDR3 DNA follows: TGTGCCTGGAGTCCCCGGGACAGGAACACCGGGGAGCTGTTTTTT. Protein: CAWSPRDRNTGELFF.

CDR3 region: CASSFDRGQETQYF. The DNA of the CDR3 is TGCGCCAGCAGCTTCGACAGGGGCCAAGAGACCCAGTACTTC. The chain employs TRBV5-1 and TRBJ2-5, with 8 bases fitting TRBD1. The CDR3 is 14 amino acids. V lost 2 bases and J lost 1; bases outside the gene matches: 1. The V gene's germline CDR1 is SGHRS and CDR2 YFSETQ.

This chain links TRBV10-3 with TRBJ2-7; the match to TRBD1 covers 7 bases. The CDR3 contains 14 residues. The J segment lost 3 bases and the V segment lost 8 bases, leaving 10 bases of the junction unmatched. Germline CDR1 and CDR2: ENHRY and SYGVKD. The DNA of the CDR3 is TGTGCCATCGGCCAACAGGGGACGGGCTACGAGCAGTACTTC. This translates into CAIGQQGTGYEQYF.

This chain links TRBV7-7 with TRBJ2-5, with D maybe TRBD1 (6 bases). This CDR3 contains 15 residues. Germline assignment: CDR1 SSHAT and CDR2 FNYEAQ (reference sequence). The V gene lost 1 base and the J gene lost 0 bases, with 9 bases spanning the gap. CDR3 sequence (DNA): TGTGCCAGCAGCTTAGAGACAGGCAACCAAGAGACCCAGTACTTC. It specifies CASSLETGNQETQYF.

This rearrangement joins TRBV4-1 to TRBJ2-1, with 10 bases fitting TRBD2. V shed 6 bases and J 3 bases; nucleotides not matched to a gene: 8. Germline lookup yields CDR1 MGHRA and CDR2 YSYEKL. The CDR3 sequence is 16 residues long. CDR3 in amino acids: CASSWTSGEFYNEQFF. CDR3 nucleotide sequence: TGCGCCAGCAGTTGGACTAGCGGAGAATTCTACAATGAGCAGTTCTTC.

The chain joins TRBV10-3 to TRBJ2-7; the match to TRBD2 covers 10 bases. The CDR3 is 17 amino acids. From germline, CDR1 is ENHRY and CDR2 SYGVKD. After removal of 4 bases from V and 4 bases from J, the junction contained 13 bases not matched to a gene. The CDR3 DNA reads TGTGCCATCAGTGGCCCTTTCCTAGCGGGGGCTTTATACGAGCAGTACTTC. Protein: CAISGPFLAGALYEQYF.

This chain links TRBV7-7 with TRBJ2-1; D possibly corresponds to TRBD1 (5 bases). From germline, CDR1 is SSHAT and CDR2 FNYEAQ (reference sequence). Trimming took off 5 bases at V and 9 bases at J, with 17 bases between the two ends. This CDR3 spans 14 amino acids. CDR3 sequence (DNA): TGTGCCAGCAGCCGCTCCGACAGCTCAGGTGAGCAGTTCTTC. Translated, it gives CASSRSDSSGEQFF.